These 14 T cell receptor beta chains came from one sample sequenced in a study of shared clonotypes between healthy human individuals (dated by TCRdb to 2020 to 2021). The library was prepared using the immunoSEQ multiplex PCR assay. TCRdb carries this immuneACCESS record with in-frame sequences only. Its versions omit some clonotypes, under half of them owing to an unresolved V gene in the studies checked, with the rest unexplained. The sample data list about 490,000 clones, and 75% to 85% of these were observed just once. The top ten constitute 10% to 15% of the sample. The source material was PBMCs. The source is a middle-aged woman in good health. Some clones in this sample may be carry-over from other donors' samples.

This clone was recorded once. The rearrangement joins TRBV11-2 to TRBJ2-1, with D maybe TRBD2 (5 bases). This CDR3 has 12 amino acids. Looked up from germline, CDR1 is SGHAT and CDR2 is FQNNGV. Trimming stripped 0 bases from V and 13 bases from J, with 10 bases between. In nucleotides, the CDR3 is TGTGCCAGCAGCTTAGATAGGGAGATCCAGTTCTTC. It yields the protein CASSLDREIQFF. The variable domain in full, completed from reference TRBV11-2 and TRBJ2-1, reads EAGVAQSPRYKIIEKRQSVAFWCNPISGHATLYWYQQILGQGPKLLIQFQNNGVVDDSQLPKDRFSAERLKGVDSTLKIQPAKLEDSAVYLCASSLDREIQFFGPGTRLTVL.

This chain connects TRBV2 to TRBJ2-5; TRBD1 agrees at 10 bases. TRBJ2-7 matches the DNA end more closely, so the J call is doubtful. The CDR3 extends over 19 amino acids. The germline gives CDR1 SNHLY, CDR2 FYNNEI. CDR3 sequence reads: CASRPGQGFDWLTSYEQYF. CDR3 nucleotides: TGTGCCAGCAGACCGGGACAGGGGTTTGATTGGCTGACCTCCTACGAGCAGTACTTC.

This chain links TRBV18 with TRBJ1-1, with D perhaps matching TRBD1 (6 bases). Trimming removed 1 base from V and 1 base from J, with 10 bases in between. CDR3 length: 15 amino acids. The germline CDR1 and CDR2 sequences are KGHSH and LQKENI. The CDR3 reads CASSPLRGQNTEAFF. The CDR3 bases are TGTGCCAGCTCACCACTACGGGGACAGAACACTGAAGCTTTCTTT.

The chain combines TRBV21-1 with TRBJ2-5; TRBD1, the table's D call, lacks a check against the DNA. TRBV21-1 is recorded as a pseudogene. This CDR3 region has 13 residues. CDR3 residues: CASSSRQQETQYF. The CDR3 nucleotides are TGTGCCAGCAGCTCCCGACAGCAAGAGACCCAGTACTTC.

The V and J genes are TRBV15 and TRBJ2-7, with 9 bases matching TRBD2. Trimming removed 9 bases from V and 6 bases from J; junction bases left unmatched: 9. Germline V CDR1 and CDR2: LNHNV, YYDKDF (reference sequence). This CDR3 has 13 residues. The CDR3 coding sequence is TGTGCCACTTTCCCCGGGACTAGCTGCGAGCAGTACTTC. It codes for CATFPGTSCEQYF.

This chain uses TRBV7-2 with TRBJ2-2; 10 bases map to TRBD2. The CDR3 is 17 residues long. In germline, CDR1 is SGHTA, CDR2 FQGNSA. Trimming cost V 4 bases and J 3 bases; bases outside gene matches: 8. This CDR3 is CASSWRASGRYTGELFF. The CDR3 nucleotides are TGTGCCAGCAGCTGGCGGGCTAGCGGGAGATACACCGGGGAGCTGTTTTTT.

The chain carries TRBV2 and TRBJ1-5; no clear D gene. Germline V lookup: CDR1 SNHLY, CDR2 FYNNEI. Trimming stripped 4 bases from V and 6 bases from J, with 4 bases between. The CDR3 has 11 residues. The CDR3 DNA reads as TGTGCCAGCAGTGGAGGTCAGCCCCAGCATTTT. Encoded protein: CASSGGQPQHF.

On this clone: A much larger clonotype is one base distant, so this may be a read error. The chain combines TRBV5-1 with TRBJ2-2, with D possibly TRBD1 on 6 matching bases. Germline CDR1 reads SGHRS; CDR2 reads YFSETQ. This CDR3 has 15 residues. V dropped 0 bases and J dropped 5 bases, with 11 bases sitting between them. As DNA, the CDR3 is TGCGCCAGCAGCTTGGTGGCAGGGGTAACCGGGGAGCTGTTTTTT. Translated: CASSLVAGVTGELFF.

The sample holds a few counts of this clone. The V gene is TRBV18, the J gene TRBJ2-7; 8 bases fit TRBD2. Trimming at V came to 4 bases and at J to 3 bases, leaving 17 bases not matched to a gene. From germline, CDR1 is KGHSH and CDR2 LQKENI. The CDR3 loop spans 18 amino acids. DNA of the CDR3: TGTGCCAGCTCACGAACCGGGACTAGTGTCGGTCAGGGCTACGAGCAGTACTTC. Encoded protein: CASSRTGTSVGQGYEQYF.

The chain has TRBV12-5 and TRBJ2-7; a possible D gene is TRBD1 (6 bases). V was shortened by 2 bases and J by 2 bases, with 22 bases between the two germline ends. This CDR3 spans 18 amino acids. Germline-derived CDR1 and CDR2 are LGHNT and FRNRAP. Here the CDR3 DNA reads TGTGCTAGTGGTTTGATGGCCTGGGGGACAAGTAAAACCTACGAGCAGTACTTC. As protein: CASGLMAWGTSKTYEQYF.

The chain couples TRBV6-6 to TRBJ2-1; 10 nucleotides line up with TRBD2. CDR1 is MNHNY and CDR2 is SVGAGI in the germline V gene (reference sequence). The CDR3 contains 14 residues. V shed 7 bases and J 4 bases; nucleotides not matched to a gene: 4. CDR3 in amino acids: CASTRTSGYNEQFF. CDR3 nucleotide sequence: TGTGCCAGCACTAGGACTAGCGGATACAATGAGCAGTTCTTC.

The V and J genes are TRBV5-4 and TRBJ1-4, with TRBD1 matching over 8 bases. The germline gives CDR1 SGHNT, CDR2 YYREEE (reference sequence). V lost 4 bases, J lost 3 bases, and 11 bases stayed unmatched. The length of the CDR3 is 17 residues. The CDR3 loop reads CASSGGTGLAPNEKLFF. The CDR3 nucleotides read TGTGCCAGCAGCGGAGGGACAGGACTAGCCCCTAATGAAAAACTGTTTTTT.

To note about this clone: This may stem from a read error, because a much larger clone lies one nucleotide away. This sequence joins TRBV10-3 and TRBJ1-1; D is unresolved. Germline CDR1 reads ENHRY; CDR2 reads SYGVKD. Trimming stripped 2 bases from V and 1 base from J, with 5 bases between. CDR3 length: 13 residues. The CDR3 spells CAISEAANTEAFF. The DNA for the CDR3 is TGTGCCATCAGTGAGGCAGCGAACACTGAAGCTTTCTTT.

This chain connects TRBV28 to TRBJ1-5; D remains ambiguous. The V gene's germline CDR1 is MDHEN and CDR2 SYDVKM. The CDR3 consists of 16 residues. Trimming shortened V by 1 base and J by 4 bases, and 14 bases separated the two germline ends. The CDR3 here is CASSLSGRLGNQPQHF. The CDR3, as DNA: TGTGCCAGCAGTTTATCTGGTCGTCTTGGTAATCAGCCCCAGCATTTT.